This entry lists 18 T cell receptor beta chains sequenced from one sample in a study of cytomegalovirus exposure and HLA in healthy donors. PCR primers comprised 60 Vbeta and 13 Jbeta primers. Repertoires were generated with immunoSEQ multiplex PCR, while TCRdb's copy carries only in-frame clones and drops some. The sample has around 140,000 clones, roughly three fifths seen once; the top ten hold 2.4%. What was sequenced was PBMCs. These receptors originate from a woman between 35 and 50 years old in good health and CMV-seronegative.

This clone was picked up one time. The chain combines TRBV2 with TRBJ2-7; weak D call: TRBD1 (6 bases). Germline V gene sequence: CDR1 SNHLY, CDR2 FYNNEI. The V end was cut by 4 bases, the J end by 3 bases, with 16 bases between. The CDR3 consists of 15 residues. CDR3 in DNA: TGTGCCAGCAGTGTCGAACAGGGAGAGGGCTACGAGCAGTACTTC. Translated, it gives CASSVEQGEGYEQYF.

This chain connects TRBV7-9 to TRBJ2-7, with D perhaps matching TRBD2 (6 bases). The V gene's germline CDR1 is SEHNR and CDR2 FQNEAQ (reference sequence). Trimming stripped 1 base from V and 2 bases from J, with 12 bases between. This CDR3 is built from 15 residues. The CDR3 protein is CASSLGGTLAYEQYF. Written as DNA, the CDR3 is TGTGCCAGCAGCTTAGGAGGGACTCTAGCCTACGAGCAGTACTTC.

The table lists this clone with a few counts. The chain recombines TRBV12-5 with TRBJ1-1; D uncertain. Germline CDR1 and CDR2: LGHNT and FRNRAP. There are 13 residues in the CDR3. V dropped 6 bases and J dropped 5 bases, with 13 bases sitting between them. CDR3: CASGSGLRTEAFF. The DNA of the CDR3 is TGTGCTAGTGGAAGCGGACTCCGGACTGAAGCTTTCTTT.

The gene calls are TRBV27 and TRBJ1-2; D gene ambiguous. The CDR3 length is 13 residues. Per the germline V gene, CDR1 is MNHEY and CDR2 is SMNVEV (reference sequence). V dropped 2 bases and J dropped 8 bases, with 12 bases sitting between them. The CDR3 here is CASSLGTARGYTF. Written as DNA, the CDR3 is TGTGCCAGCAGTTTAGGAACGGCGAGGGGCTACACCTTC.

The CDR3 region is CASSLTAGGEGGQYF. DNA of the CDR3: TGCGCCAGCAGCTTGACGGCAGGGGGTGAGGGGGGGCAGTACTTC. The chain links TRBV5-1 to TRBJ2-7; maybe TRBD1 (7 bases). With 1 base removed from V and 9 bases from J, the gap between germline ends came to 20 bases. This CDR3 comprises 15 residues. Germline V lookup: CDR1 SGHRS, CDR2 YFSETQ. Combining the CDR3 with reference TRBV5-1 and TRBJ2-7 gives the whole variable domain KAGVTQTPRYLIKTRGQQVTLSCSPISGHRSVSWYQQTPGQGLQFLFEYFSETQRNKGNFPGRFSGRQFSNSRSEMNVSTLELGDSALYLCASSLTAGGEGGQYFGPGTRLTVT.

This chain uses TRBV28 with TRBJ2-3, with D maybe TRBD2 (6 bases). The germline gives CDR1 MDHEN, CDR2 SYDVKM. V lost 6 bases and J lost 2, with 9 bases in between. This CDR3 contains 13 residues. CDR3 sequence reads: CASRRDSTDTQYF. The CDR3 DNA follows: TGTGCCAGCAGACGGGACTCCACAGATACGCAGTATTTT. The entire variable domain, with the rest obtained from reference TRBV28 and TRBJ2-3, is as follows: DVKVTQSSRYLVKRTGEKVFLECVQDMDHENMFWYRQDPGLGLRLIYFSYDVKMKEKGDIPEGYSVSREKKERFSLILESASTNQTSMYLCASRRDSTDTQYFGPGTRLTVL.

This rearrangement joins TRBV6-1 to TRBJ2-7; D ambiguous. This CDR3 is 15 amino acids long. Trimming removed 4 bases from V and 0 bases from J, with 13 bases in between. Germline CDR1 reads MNHNS; CDR2 reads SASEGT. CDR3 DNA: TGTGCCAGCAGTGCCCGAGGCGGTCGCTCCTACGAGCAGTACTTC. Its translation is CASSARGGRSYEQYF.

J is TRBJ2-1 and V is TRBV9, with TRBD1 identical over 9 bases. Germline assignment: CDR1 SGDLS and CDR2 YYNGEE. V was pared by 3 bases and J by 10 bases, with 8 bases of the junction left unmatched. This CDR3 has 14 residues. The CDR3 region has the DNA TGTGCCAGCAGCGCCTTACAGGGGGCCAGCGAGCAGTTCTTC. This encodes CASSALQGASEQFF.

The chain couples TRBV18 to TRBJ1-6, with 7 bases aligning to TRBD1. The germline V gene has CDR1 KGHSH and CDR2 LQKENI. The CDR3 length is 16 residues. The J segment lost 10 bases and the V segment lost 2 bases, leaving 11 bases of the junction unmatched. Here the CDR3 reads CASSPAGQGDLSPLHF. For the CDR3, the DNA is TGTGCCAGCTCACCAGCGGGGCAGGGGGACCTCTCACCCCTCCACTTT. Full variable domain (rest looked up from reference TRBV18 and TRBJ1-6): NAGVMQNPRHLVRRRGQEARLRCSPMKGHSHVYWYRQLPEEGLKFMVYLQKENIIDESGMPKERFSAEFPKEGPSILRIQQVVRGDSAAYFCASSPAGQGDLSPLHFGNGTRLTVT.

This clone came up a few times. V gene TRBV5-1 combines with J gene TRBJ1-5, with D uncertain. Trimming pared 4 bases from V and 7 bases from J, leaving 15 bases between. Looked up from germline, CDR1 is SGHRS and CDR2 is YFSETQ. The CDR3 totals 14 residues. CDR3 in DNA: TGCGCCAGCAGCCCTGGACTGCCCGGGCAGCCCCAGCATTTT. This codes for CASSPGLPGQPQHF.

The chain is built from TRBV7-2 and TRBJ1-4; D is possibly TRBD1 (5 bases). The CDR3 contains 15 residues. Germline assignment: CDR1 SGHTA and CDR2 FQGNSA. The germline V and J ends were trimmed by 0 bases and 3 bases, with 8 bases remaining between them. The CDR3 coding sequence is TGTGCCAGCAGCTTAGCAGGGGCGGCTAATGAAAAACTGTTTTTT. It specifies CASSLAGAANEKLFF.

The chain links TRBV9 to TRBJ2-1; the match to TRBD1 covers 10 bases. The J segment lost 4 bases and the V segment lost 4 bases, leaving 5 bases of the junction unmatched. The length of the CDR3 is 15 residues. CDR1 SGDLS and CDR2 YYNGEE come from the germline V gene. CDR3 residues: CASSTGQGRYNEQFF. The CDR3 DNA is TGTGCCAGCAGCACGGGACAGGGGAGATACAATGAGCAGTTCTTC.

The V call is TRBV27, the J call TRBJ1-5; TRBD1 is a possible D gene (5 bases). The CDR3 totals 19 residues. Between the trimmed V and J ends, which lost 8 bases and 5 bases, there was a span of 31 bases. CDR1 is MNHEY, CDR2 SMNVEV, per germline (reference sequence). The chain's CDR3 is CASGPLGQGRAMPDQPQHF. The CDR3 coding sequence is TGTGCCAGCGGACCCCTGGGGCAAGGACGAGCTATGCCGGATCAGCCCCAGCATTTT.

The rearrangement uses TRBV5-6 and TRBJ2-5; TRBD2 aligns across 12 bases. Germline CDR1 and CDR2: SGHDT and YYEEEE. Unmatched junction bases numbered 4, after V lost 1 base and J lost 0 bases. This CDR3 has 17 residues. The CDR3 is CASSLRTSGVYQETQYF. The DNA for the CDR3 is TGTGCCAGCAGCTTGAGGACTAGCGGGGTGTACCAAGAGACCCAGTACTTC.

This sequence joins TRBV29-1 and TRBJ1-2; tentative D call: TRBD1 (5 bases). Germline V gives CDR1 SQVTM, CDR2 ANQGSEA. Trimming left V 4 bases short and J 4 bases short, with 16 bases between. The CDR3 loop spans 14 amino acids. CDR3 in amino acids: CSVAPRVAFYGYTF. In DNA, the CDR3 is TGCAGCGTTGCCCCCAGGGTTGCCTTCTATGGCTACACCTTC.

The chain uses TRBV2 and TRBJ1-4, with D tentatively TRBD1 (6 bases). V dropped 6 bases and J dropped 3 bases, with 14 bases sitting between them. Germline V gives CDR1 SNHLY, CDR2 FYNNEI. This CDR3 region has 15 residues. CDR3 bases: TGTGCCAGCAGAGAATCAGGGGCCCCTAATGAAAAACTGTTTTTT. It is translated as CASRESGAPNEKLFF.

The chain uses TRBV2 and TRBJ2-2; D may be TRBD1 (6 bases). The CDR3 is made up of 15 amino acids. CDR1 and CDR2 (germline): SNHLY, FYNNEI. The V end lost 6 bases, the J end lost 3 bases, and 14 bases lay between the germline ends. The CDR3 bases are TGTGCCAGCAGCCCATCAGGGGAGCACACCGGGGAGCTGTTTTTT. This translates into CASSPSGEHTGELFF.

V usage is TRBV6-1 and J usage is TRBJ2-5, with D possibly TRBD2 on 5 matching bases. CDR3 size: 15 residues. V gave up 6 bases and J gave up 5 bases, with 19 bases separating them. Germline V lookup: CDR1 MNHNS, CDR2 SASEGT. The DNA for the CDR3 is TGTGCCAGCAGAGCGCTAGGACTGGCCCAGGAGACCCAGTACTTC. This sequence encodes CASRALGLAQETQYF.